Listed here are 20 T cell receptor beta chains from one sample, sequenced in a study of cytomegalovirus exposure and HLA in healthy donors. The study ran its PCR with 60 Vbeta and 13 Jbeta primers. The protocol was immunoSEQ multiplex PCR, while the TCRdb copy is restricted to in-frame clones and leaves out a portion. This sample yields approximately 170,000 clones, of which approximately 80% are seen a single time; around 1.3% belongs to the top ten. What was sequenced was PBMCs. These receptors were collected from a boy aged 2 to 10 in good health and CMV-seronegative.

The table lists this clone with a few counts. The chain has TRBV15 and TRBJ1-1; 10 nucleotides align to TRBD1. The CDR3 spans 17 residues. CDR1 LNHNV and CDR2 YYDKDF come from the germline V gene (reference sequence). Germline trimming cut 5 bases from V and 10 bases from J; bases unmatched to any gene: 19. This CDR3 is CATSGFDFRDRGGLAFF. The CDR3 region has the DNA TGTGCCACCAGCGGCTTCGACTTCCGGGACAGGGGTGGTTTAGCTTTCTTT.

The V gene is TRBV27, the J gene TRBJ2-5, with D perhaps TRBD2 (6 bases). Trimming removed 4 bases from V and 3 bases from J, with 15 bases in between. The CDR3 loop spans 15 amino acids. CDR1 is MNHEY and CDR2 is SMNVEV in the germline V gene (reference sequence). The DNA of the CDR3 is TGTGCCAGCAGTTCTATCGGAGGGTTTGAAGAGACCCAGTACTTC. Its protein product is CASSSIGGFEETQYF.

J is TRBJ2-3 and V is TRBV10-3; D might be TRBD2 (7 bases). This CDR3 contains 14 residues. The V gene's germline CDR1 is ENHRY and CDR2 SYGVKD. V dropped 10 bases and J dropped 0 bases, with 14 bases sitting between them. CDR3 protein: CATQRGGSTDTQYF. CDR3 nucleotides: TGTGCCACGCAAAGGGGGGGTAGCACAGATACGCAGTATTTT.

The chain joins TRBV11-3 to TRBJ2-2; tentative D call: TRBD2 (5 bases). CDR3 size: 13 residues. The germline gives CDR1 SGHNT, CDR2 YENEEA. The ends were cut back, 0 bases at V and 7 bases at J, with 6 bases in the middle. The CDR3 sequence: CASSLDGGGELFF. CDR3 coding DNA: TGTGCCAGCAGCTTAGATGGAGGCGGGGAGCTGTTTTTT.

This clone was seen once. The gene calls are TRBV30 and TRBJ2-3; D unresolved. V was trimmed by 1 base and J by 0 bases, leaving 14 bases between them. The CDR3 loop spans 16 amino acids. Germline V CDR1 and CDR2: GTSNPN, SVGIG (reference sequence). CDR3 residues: CAWSGGKTPSTDTQYF. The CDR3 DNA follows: TGTGCCTGGAGTGGAGGAAAAACCCCTAGCACAGATACGCAGTATTTT.

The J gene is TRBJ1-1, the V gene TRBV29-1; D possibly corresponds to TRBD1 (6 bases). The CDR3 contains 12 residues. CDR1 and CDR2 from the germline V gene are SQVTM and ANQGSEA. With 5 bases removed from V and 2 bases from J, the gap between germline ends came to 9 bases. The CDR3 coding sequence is TGCAGCGTTCTCAGGGGCAACACTGAAGCTTTCTTT. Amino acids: CSVLRGNTEAFF.

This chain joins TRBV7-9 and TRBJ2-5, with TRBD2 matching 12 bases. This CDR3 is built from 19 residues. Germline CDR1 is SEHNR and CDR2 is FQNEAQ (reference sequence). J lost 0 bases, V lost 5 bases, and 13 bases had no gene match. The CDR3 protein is CASSPLIPRTSGDQETQYF. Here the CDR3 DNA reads TGTGCCAGCAGCCCCTTAATCCCCAGGACTAGCGGGGACCAAGAGACCCAGTACTTC.

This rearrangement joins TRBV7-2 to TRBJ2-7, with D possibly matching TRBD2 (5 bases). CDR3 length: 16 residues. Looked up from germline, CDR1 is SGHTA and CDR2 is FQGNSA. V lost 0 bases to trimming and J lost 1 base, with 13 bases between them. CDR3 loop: CASSLAVGSGSYEQYF. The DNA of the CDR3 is TGTGCCAGCAGCTTAGCGGTGGGGTCGGGATCCTACGAGCAGTACTTC.

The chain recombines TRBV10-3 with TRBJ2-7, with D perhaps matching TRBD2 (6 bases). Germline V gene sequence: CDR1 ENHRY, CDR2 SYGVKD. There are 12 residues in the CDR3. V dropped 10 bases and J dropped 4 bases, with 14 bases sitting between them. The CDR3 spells CATGDLVYEQYF. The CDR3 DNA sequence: TGTGCCACGGGGGATTTGGTGTACGAGCAGTACTTC.

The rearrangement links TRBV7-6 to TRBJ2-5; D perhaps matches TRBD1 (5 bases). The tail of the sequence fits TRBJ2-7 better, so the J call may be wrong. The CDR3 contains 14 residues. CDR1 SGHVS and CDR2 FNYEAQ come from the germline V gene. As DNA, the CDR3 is TGTGCCAGCAGCTTAGATTCAGGGTTCCACGAGCAGTACTTC. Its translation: CASSLDSGFHEQYF.

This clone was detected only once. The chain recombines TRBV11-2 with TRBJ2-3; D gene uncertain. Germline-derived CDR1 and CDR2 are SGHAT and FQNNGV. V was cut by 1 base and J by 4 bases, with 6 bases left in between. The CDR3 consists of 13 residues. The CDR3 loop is CASSLVTADTQYF. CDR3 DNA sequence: TGTGCCAGCAGCTTAGTCACGGCAGATACGCAGTATTTT.

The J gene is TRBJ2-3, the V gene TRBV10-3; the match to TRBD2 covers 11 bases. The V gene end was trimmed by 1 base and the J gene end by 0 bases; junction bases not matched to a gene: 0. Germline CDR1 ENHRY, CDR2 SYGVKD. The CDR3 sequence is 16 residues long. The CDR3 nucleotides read TGTGCCATCAGTGAGTTAGCGGGGGGGAGCACAGATACGCAGTATTTT. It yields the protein CAISELAGGSTDTQYF.

CDR3 residues: CASSQLREDYGYTF. The CDR3 DNA is TGCGCCAGCAGCCAACTTAGGGAGGACTATGGCTACACCTTC. The J gene is TRBJ1-2, the V gene TRBV4-3; D is undetermined. V lost 2 bases, J lost 3 bases, and 10 bases lay in between. CDR3 length equals 14 residues. Germline V gene sequence: CDR1 LGHNA, CDR2 YSLEER.

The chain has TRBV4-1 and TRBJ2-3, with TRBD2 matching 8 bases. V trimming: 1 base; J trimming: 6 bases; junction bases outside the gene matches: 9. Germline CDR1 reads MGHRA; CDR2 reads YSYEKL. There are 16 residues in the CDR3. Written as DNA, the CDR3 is TGCGCCAGCAGCCAAGTACTAGCGGATCCGAGGGATACGCAGTATTTT. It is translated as CASSQVLADPRDTQYF.

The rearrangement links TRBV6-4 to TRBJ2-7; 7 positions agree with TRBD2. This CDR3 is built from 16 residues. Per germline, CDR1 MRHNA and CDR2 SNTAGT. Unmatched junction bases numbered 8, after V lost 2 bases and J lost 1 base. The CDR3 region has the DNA TGTGCCAGCAGTGACCCTCGGCGGGGGAGGTCCTACGAGCAGTACGTC. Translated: CASSDPRRGRSYEQYV.

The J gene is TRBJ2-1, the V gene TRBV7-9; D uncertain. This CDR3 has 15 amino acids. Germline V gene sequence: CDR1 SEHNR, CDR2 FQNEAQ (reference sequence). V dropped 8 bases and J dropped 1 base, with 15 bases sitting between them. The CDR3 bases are TGTGCCAGCCGATCGTCGCGAATATCCTACAATGAGCAGTTCTTC. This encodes CASRSSRISYNEQFF.

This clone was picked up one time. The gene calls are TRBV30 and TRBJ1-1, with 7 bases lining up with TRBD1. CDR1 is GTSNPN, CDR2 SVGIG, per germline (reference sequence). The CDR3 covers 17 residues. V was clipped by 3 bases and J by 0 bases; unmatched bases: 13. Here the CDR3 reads CAWSRQGFSTVNTEAFF. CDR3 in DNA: TGTGCCTGGAGCAGACAGGGTTTTTCTACCGTGAACACTGAAGCTTTCTTT.

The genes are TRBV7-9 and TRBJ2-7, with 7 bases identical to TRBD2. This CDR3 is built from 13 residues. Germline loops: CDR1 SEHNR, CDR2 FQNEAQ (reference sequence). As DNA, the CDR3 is TGTGCAACGCAGCGGGGAAGCTCCTACGAGCAGTACTTC. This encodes CATQRGSSYEQYF.

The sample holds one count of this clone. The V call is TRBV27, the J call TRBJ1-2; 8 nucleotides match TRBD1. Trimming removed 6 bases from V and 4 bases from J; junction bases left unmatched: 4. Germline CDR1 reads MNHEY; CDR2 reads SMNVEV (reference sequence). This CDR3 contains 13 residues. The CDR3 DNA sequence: TGTGCCAGCAGCGACAGGGGAGGCTATGGCTACACCTTC. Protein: CASSDRGGYGYTF.

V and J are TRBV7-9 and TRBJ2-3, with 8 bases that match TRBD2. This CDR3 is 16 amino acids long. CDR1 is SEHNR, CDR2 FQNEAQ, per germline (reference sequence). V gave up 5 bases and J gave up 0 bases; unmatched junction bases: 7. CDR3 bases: TGTGCCAGCAGCCGCGGAGTAGCGGGGAGCACAGATACGCAGTATTTT. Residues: CASSRGVAGSTDTQYF. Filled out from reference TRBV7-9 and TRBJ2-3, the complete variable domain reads DTGVSQNPRHKITKRGQNVTFRCDPISEHNRLYWYRQTLGQGPEFLTYFQNEAQLEKSRLLSDRFSAERPKGSFSTLEIQRTEQGDSAMYLCASSRGVAGSTDTQYFGPGTRLTVL.